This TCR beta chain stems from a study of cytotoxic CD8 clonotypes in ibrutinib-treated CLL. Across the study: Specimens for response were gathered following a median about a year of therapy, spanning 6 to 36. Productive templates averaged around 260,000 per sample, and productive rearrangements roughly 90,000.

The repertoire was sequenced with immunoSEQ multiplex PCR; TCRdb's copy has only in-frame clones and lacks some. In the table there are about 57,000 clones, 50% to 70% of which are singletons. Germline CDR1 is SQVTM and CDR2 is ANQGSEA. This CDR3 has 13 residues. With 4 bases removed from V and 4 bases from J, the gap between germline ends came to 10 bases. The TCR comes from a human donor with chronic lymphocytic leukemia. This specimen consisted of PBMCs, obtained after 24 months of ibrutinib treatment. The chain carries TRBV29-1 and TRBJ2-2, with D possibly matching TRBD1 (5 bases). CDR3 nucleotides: TGCAGCGTTGGTGCCAGGGTCACCGGGGAGCTGTTTTTT. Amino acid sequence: CSVGARVTGELFF.